A selection of T cell receptor beta chains follows, all from one sample in a study of blood T cells in healthy people across ages. TCRdb analysed the 5' RACE reads with MiXCR anew, one entry per CDR3 protein. The sample records roughly 800,000 distinct CDR3 sequences, about 62% being singletons. The specimen sequenced was blood. These receptor sequences come from a man aged 25-45 years in good health. The CDR3 runs from the conserved cysteine through the conserved F or W. Each record gives: J gene, D gene, V gene, CDR3 protein. The D gene is left open where the match is weak.

TRBJ2-1 - TRBV29-1 CSVPGPAWGQFF
TRBJ1-2 - TRBV2 CASTPGIYGYTF
TRBJ2-1 - TRBV11-2 CATRDRPYNEQFF
TRBJ1-1 - TRBV20-1 CSASPQAFYTEAFF
TRBJ2-3 TRBD1 TRBV7-2 CASSSRDRRNTDTQYF
TRBJ2-1 - TRBV24-1 CATRSRSAGDNEQFF
- TRBD2 TRBV7-8 CASSYRLAGGWNEQYF
TRBJ2-7 TRBD2 TRBV6-1 CASSEPTSGRSYEQYF
TRBJ1-4 - TRBV6-1 CASSVLTSNEKLFF
- - TRBV5-1 CASSPDRRDEQYF
TRBJ1-1 - TRBV7-9 CASVLNTEAFF
TRBJ2-1 - TRBV5-1 CASSLDRAGVNEQFF
TRBJ1-4 - TRBV7-9 CASGERANEKLFF
TRBJ2-4 - TRBV30 CAWSTTQGEQYF
TRBJ2-7 - TRBV20-1 CSATSAMNYEQYF
TRBJ2-5 TRBD1 TRBV6-2/TRBV6-3 CASTRQGAGEQYF
TRBJ2-5 TRBD2 TRBV7-2 CASSPRRGLAGGWYQETQYF
TRBJ2-7 TRBD1 TRBV7-2 CASSRQGAYEQYF
TRBJ2-3 TRBD2 TRBV12-3/TRBV12-4 CASSGGGGADTQYF
TRBJ2-7 TRBD1 TRBV9 CASSARSGQGTYEQYF
TRBJ2-1 TRBD1 TRBV7-9 CASSLVNRGHEQFF
TRBJ2-5 - TRBV20-1 CSASPPGQETQYF
TRBJ2-5 - TRBV12-3/TRBV12-4 CASSFLYGGTRGAQYF
TRBJ2-4 TRBD1 TRBV6-5 CASSSEGAENIQYF
TRBJ2-1 - TRBV10-3 CAIRSPEVTYNEQFF
TRBJ2-3 TRBD2 TRBV6-1 CASRRGLAGATDTQYF
TRBJ2-3 TRBD1 TRBV6-1 CASASTGGTDTQYF
TRBJ1-2 - TRBV12-3/TRBV12-4 CASSLYGRTGTENYGYTF
TRBJ2-1 TRBD2 TRBV20-1 CSASRTSGRYNEQFF
TRBJ2-1 TRBD1 TRBV27 CASSFELGGGNEQFF
TRBJ2-6 - TRBV18 CASSPRQAGTGANVLTF
TRBJ2-7 TRBD1 TRBV7-2 CASSLVLGGQGYYEQYF
TRBJ2-5 - TRBV7-8 CASSSPGGRAKETQYF
TRBJ1-5 TRBD1 TRBV6-5 CASSLDRGSNQPQHF
TRBJ1-5 - TRBV12-3/TRBV12-4 CASQGNSNQPQHF
TRBJ2-5 - TRBV12-3/TRBV12-4 CASSLGGGPYNEQYF
TRBJ2-4 - TRBV15 CATSRDKGRERQYF
TRBJ2-7 - TRBV29-1 CSGLQGGTNEQYF
TRBJ1-2 - TRBV7-2 CASSLVGQEGGSSGGYTF
- TRBD2 TRBV20-1 CSAWTGTSDSEQYF
TRBJ2-7 - TRBV2 CASIRGYEQYF
TRBJ2-4 - TRBV25-1 CATLSSGTTTYF
TRBJ1-5 - TRBV29-1 CSVEAGLGQPQHF
TRBJ2-1 - TRBV28 CASSSAGGRSDEQFF
TRBJ2-1 TRBD2 TRBV7-2 CASSLRDGRDNEQFF
TRBJ2-7 - TRBV4-3 CASSQGGGQYYEQYF
TRBJ2-1 TRBD1 TRBV15 CATSRSLPGQGDRKFF
TRBJ1-1 - TRBV12-3/TRBV12-4 CASSLDPTVNTEAFF
TRBJ2-7 TRBD2 TRBV10-3 CAISESGGDEQYF
TRBJ2-2 TRBD2 TRBV7-2 CASSPRGGANVGELFF
TRBJ1-2 - TRBV4-3 CASSQRIYANCGYTF
TRBJ2-1 - TRBV6-5 CASYNQFRHEQFF
TRBJ2-7 TRBD2 TRBV19 CASSKLGTSGRDEQYF
TRBJ2-1 - TRBV29-1 CSVQKGAGESSYNEQFF
TRBJ2-3 TRBD2 TRBV12-3/TRBV12-4 CASSFGLAGALDTQYF
TRBJ1-3 - TRBV6-5 CASSLQVAGNTIYF
TRBJ1-1 - TRBV20-1 CSASYREGTEAFF
TRBJ2-7 TRBD2 TRBV10-3 CAISEKGTSYEQYF
TRBJ2-3 - TRBV28 CASSSRVPSDTQYF